This T cell receptor beta chain was identified during a study of regulatory T cells in long-lasting Graves disease. In the case of this clonotype: Its antigen is still unknown.

One entry per CDR3 protein, called by TCRdb with MiXCR from the reads. The sample yields approximately 600 distinct CDR3 sequences, over 75% seen once. Extracted RNA from PBMCs served as the source of the TCR library. General observations from the study: Persistent Graves' patients showed less TCR diversity than newly diagnosed patients showed.

Here the sequenced sample was peripheral blood mononuclear cells (PBMCs), taken with antithyroid drug treatment, in newly diagnosed or persistent Graves disease (not recorded which). The receptor comes from a female donor with Graves disease.

The CDR3 coding sequence is TGTGCCTGGAGTGGACTAGCGGGCACAGATACGCAGTATTTT. Residues: CAWSGLAGTDTQYF. The rearrangement uses TRBV30 and TRBJ2-3; 9 nucleotides match TRBD2. The CDR3 has 14 amino acids. V dropped 1 base and J dropped 1; count of bases not matched to a gene: 0. The germline CDR1 and CDR2 sequences are GTSNPN and SVGIG (reference sequence).